The present T cell receptor (beta chain) was sequenced within a study of cytomegalovirus exposure and HLA in healthy donors. Study conclusions and caveats: Among the sequence variants, a highly shared cluster was likely an artifact of sequencing.

As concerns this clone: Its antigen is unidentified.

At sampling all donors were nominally healthy, likely with unrecorded immune exposures. PCR employed 60 Vbeta and 13 Jbeta primers. Assay used: immunoSEQ multiplex PCR; TCRdb lists only in-frame clones, some missing. Of some 180,000 clones listed, 65% to 85% are singletons. This CDR3 spans 15 amino acids. Germline loops: CDR1 MGHRA, CDR2 YSYEKL. With 4 bases removed from V and 4 bases from J, the gap between germline ends came to 14 bases. The chain uses TRBV4-1 and TRBJ1-5; tentatively, D is TRBD1 (6 bases). Sequencing input: PBMCs. This receptor was identified in a girl between 5 and 17 years old in good health and CMV-seropositive. Here the CDR3 reads CASSRTGTPNQPQHF. As DNA, the CDR3 is TGCGCCAGCAGCCGGACCGGGACACCGAATCAGCCCCAGCATTTT.